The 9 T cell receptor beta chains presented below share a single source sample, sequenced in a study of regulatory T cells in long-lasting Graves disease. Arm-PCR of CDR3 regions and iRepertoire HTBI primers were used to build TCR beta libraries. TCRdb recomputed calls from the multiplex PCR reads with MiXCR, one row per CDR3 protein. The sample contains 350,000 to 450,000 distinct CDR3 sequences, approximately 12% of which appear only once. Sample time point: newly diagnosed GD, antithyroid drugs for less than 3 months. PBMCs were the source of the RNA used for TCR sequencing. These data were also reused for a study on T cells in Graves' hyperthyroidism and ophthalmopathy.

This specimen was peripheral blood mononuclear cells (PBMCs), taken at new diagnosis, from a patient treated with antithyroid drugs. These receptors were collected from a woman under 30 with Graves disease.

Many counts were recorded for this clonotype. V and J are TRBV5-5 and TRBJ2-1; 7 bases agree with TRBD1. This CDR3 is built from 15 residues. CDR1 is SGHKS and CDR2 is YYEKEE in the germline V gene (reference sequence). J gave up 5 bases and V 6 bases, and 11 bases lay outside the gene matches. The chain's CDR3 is CASITTGTSDNEQFF. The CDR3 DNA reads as TGTGCCAGCATTACGACAGGGACGAGTGACAATGAGCAGTTCTTC.

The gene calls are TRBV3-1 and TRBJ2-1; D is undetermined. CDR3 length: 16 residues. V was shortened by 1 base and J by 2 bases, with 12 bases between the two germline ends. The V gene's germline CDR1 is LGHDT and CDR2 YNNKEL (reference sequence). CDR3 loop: CASSQGSQRPYNEQFF. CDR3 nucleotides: TGTGCCAGCAGCCAAGGATCACAGAGACCCTACAATGAGCAGTTCTTC.

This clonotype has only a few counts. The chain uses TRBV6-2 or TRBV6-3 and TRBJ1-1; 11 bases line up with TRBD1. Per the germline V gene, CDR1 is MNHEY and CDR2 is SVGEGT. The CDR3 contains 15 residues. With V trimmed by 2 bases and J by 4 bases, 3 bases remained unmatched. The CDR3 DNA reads TGTGCCAGCAGTTACGCCGGGACAGGGGGCACTGAAGCTTTCTTT. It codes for CASSYAGTGGTEAFF.

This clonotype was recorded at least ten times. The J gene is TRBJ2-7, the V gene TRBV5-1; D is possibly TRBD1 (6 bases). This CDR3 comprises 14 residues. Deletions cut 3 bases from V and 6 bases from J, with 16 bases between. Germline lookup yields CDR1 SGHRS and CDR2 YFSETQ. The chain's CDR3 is CASSSGAMESEQYF. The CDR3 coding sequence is TGCGCCAGCAGCTCAGGGGCTATGGAGTCCGAGCAGTACTTC.

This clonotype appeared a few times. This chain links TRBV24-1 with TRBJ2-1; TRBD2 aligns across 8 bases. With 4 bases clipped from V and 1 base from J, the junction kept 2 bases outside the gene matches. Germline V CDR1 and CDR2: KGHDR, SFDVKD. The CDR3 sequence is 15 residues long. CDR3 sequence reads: CATSDGTSSYNEQFF. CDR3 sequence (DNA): TGTGCCACCAGTGACGGGACTAGTTCCTACAATGAGCAGTTCTTC.

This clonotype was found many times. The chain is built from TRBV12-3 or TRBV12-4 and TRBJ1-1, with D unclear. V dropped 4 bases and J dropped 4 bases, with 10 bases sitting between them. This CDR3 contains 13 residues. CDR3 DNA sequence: TGTGCCAGCAGTTCACGACTGAGCACTGAAGCTTTCTTT. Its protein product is CASSSRLSTEAFF.

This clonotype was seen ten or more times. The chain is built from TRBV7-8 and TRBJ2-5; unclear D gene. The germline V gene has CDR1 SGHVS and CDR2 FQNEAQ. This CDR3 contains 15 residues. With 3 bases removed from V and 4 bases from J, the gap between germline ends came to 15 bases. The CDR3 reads CASSLLGTLVETQYF. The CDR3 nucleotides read TGTGCCAGCAGCTTGCTGGGCACTTTGGTAGAGACCCAGTACTTC.

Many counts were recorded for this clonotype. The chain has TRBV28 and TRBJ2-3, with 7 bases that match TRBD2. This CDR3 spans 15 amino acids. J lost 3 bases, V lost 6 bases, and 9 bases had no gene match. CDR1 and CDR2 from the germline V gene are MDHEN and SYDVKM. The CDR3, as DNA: TGTGCCAGCAGCCCCCCGAGCGGGATAACAGATACGCAGTATTTT. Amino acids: CASSPPSGITDTQYF.

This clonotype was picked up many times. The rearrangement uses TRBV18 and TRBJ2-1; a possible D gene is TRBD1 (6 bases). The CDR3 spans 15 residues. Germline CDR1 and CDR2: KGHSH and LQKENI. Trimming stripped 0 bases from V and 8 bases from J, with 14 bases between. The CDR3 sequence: CASSPPSGAGDEQFF. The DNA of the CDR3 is TGTGCCAGCTCACCACCATCAGGGGCCGGGGATGAGCAGTTCTTC.